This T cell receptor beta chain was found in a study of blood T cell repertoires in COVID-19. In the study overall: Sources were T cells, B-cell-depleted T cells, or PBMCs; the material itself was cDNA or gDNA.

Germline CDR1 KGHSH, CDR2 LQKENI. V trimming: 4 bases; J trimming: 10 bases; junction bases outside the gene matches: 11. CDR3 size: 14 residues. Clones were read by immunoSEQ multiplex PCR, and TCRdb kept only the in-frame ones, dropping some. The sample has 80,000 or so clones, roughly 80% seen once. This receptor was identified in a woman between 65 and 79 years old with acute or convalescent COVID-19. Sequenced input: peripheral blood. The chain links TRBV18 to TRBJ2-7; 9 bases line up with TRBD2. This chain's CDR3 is CASSREREVLIQYF. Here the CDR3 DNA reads TGTGCCAGCTCACGAGAGCGGGAGGTCCTAATTCAGTACTTC. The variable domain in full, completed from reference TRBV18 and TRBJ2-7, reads NAGVMQNPRHLVRRRGQEARLRCSPMKGHSHVYWYRQLPEEGLKFMVYLQKENIIDESGMPKERFSAEFPKEGPSILRIQQVVRGDSAAYFCASSREREVLIQYFGPGTRLTVT.